Following are 31 T cell receptor beta chains from one sample sequenced in a study of CD8 T cells in Susac syndrome. With random hexamers, about 0.45 to 1 ug RNA was reverse transcribed. MiXCR was run by TCRdb on the immunoSEQ multiplex PCR reads, yielding one entry per CDR3 protein. Of 150,000 to 200,000 distinct CDR3 sequences listed, approximately 94% were seen once; the top ten hold about 0.089%. The sample was CD4+ T cells from PBMCs. These receptors were collected from a human donor with multiple sclerosis.

This clonotype appeared once. The rearrangement joins TRBV5-1 to TRBJ2-7; 7 positions agree with TRBD2. Trimming took 3 bases from V and 3 from J; bases not matched to a gene: 6. Germline V gives CDR1 SGHRS, CDR2 YFSETQ. There are 14 residues in the CDR3. This CDR3 reads CASSSGTNLYEQYF. CDR3 coding DNA: TGCGCCAGCAGCTCGGGGACTAACCTCTACGAGCAGTACTTC. The full variable domain, in which reference TRBV5-1 and TRBJ2-7 provide the parts outside the CDR3, is KAGVTQTPRYLIKTRGQQVTLSCSPISGHRSVSWYQQTPGQGLQFLFEYFSETQRNKGNFPGRFSGRQFSNSRSEMNVSTLELGDSALYLCASSSGTNLYEQYFGPGTRLTVT.

The chain links TRBV7-2 to TRBJ2-7; maybe TRBD2 (6 bases). Deletions cut 0 bases from V and 3 bases from J, with 9 bases between. This CDR3 is built from 14 residues. The germline gives CDR1 SGHTA, CDR2 FQGNSA. CDR3 DNA sequence: TGTGCCAGCAGCTTAGCCCCGCGGGACTACGAGCAGTACTTC. Encoded protein: CASSLAPRDYEQYF.

J is TRBJ2-7 and V is TRBV2, with TRBD1 as a possible D gene (6 bases). V was clipped by 4 bases and J by 6 bases, with 13 bases between them. The CDR3 extends over 13 amino acids. CDR1 is SNHLY, CDR2 FYNNEI, per germline. The CDR3 sequence is CASSVNLQGEQYF. In DNA form, the CDR3 reads TGTGCCAGCAGTGTAAACCTACAGGGCGAGCAGTACTTC. Full variable domain (missing parts from reference TRBV2 and TRBJ2-7): EPEVTQTPSHQVTQMGQEVILRCVPISNHLYFYWYRQILGQKVEFLVSFYNNEISEKSEIFDDQFSVERPDGSNFTLKIRSTKLEDSAMYFCASSVNLQGEQYFGPGTRLTVT.

This clonotype was counted only a few times. V gene TRBV20-1 combines with J gene TRBJ1-1; D perhaps matches TRBD1 (5 bases). Trimming removed 5 bases at V and 1 base at J, with 14 bases between. Germline V gene sequence: CDR1 DFQATT, CDR2 SNEGSKA (reference sequence). This CDR3 has 14 residues. CDR3 region: CSARDGRANTEAFF. The CDR3 DNA follows: TGCAGTGCTCGGGACGGTAGGGCGAACACTGAAGCTTTCTTT.

V is TRBV5-6 and J is TRBJ2-5, with TRBD1 as a possible D gene (6 bases). V lost 4 bases and J 7 bases, leaving 11 bases between the germline ends. The CDR3 covers 12 residues. Germline V CDR1 and CDR2: SGHDT, YYEEEE. The CDR3: CASSRDKGTQYF. CDR3 sequence (DNA): TGTGCCAGCAGCCGGGACAAAGGGACCCAGTACTTC.

The chain joins TRBV9 to TRBJ1-2; 9 positions match TRBD1. CDR3 length: 16 residues. The germline gives CDR1 SGDLS, CDR2 YYNGEE. Trimming cost V 6 bases and J 4 bases; bases outside gene matches: 13. CDR3 nucleotides: TGTGCCAGCACCCCCGGGACAGGGAAGGTTCGCTATGGCTACACCTTC. Its translation is CASTPGTGKVRYGYTF.

This chain connects TRBV30 to TRBJ1-2; 8 bases are shared with TRBD1. The germline V gene has CDR1 GTSNPN and CDR2 SVGIG (reference sequence). V was pared by 3 bases and J by 3 bases, with 3 bases of the junction left unmatched. The CDR3 sequence is 13 residues long. The CDR3 DNA reads TGTGCCTGGAGCCGACAGGGGCACTATGGCTACACCTTC. This encodes CAWSRQGHYGYTF.

The chain couples TRBV30 to TRBJ1-1; no reliable D call. Between the trimmed V and J ends, which lost 2 bases and 5 bases, there was a span of 9 bases. This CDR3 is 12 amino acids long. In germline, CDR1 is GTSNPN, CDR2 SVGIG (reference sequence). This CDR3 is CAWSHGRTEAFF. The CDR3 region has the DNA TGTGCCTGGAGTCATGGGAGGACTGAAGCTTTCTTT.

J is TRBJ2-3 and V is TRBV29-1, with 8 positions matching TRBD2. V lost 6 bases, J lost 2 bases, and 4 bases stayed unmatched. The CDR3 runs to 13 residues. CDR1 and CDR2 (germline): SQVTM, ANQGSEA. The CDR3 loop reads CSVGGVNTDTQYF. CDR3 in DNA: TGCAGCGTCGGGGGGGTTAACACAGATACGCAGTATTTT.

The chain couples TRBV3-1 to TRBJ2-5; TRBD2 matches 8 bases. The J segment lost 5 bases and the V segment lost 4 bases, leaving 12 bases of the junction unmatched. Germline V CDR1 and CDR2: LGHDT, YNNKEL (reference sequence). This CDR3 spans 16 amino acids. CDR3 sequence (DNA): TGTGCCAGCAGCCCTAAAACCGGGACTAGACAGGAGACCCAGTACTTC. The encoded protein is CASSPKTGTRQETQYF.

This chain connects TRBV28 to TRBJ1-2; TRBD1 is a possible D gene (5 bases). Deletions cut 5 bases from V and 5 bases from J, with 9 bases between. CDR3 length: 12 residues. Germline CDR1 is MDHEN and CDR2 is SYDVKM. The chain's CDR3 is CASSRRDYGYTF. The CDR3 bases are TGTGCCAGCAGTCGCAGGGATTATGGCTACACCTTC.

The rearrangement uses TRBV15 and TRBJ1-2; D is unclear. CDR3 length equals 15 residues. Germline lookup yields CDR1 LNHNV and CDR2 YYDKDF (reference sequence). V was pared by 0 bases and J by 1 base, with 9 bases between. The CDR3 region has the DNA TGTGCCACCAGCAGAGATCGAACTATTAACTATGGCTACACCTTC. Its translation is CATSRDRTINYGYTF.

The chain has TRBV20-1 and TRBJ1-2; weak D call: TRBD1 (6 bases). Per the germline V gene, CDR1 is DFQATT and CDR2 is SNEGSKA (reference sequence). The CDR3 is 13 residues long. V was shortened by 4 bases and J by 5 bases, with 14 bases between the two germline ends. The CDR3 DNA follows: TGCAGTGCTATTGTTGGGGGGGCGTATGGCTACACCTTC. It translates to CSAIVGGAYGYTF.

J is TRBJ2-5 and V is TRBV6-2 or TRBV6-3; D perhaps matches TRBD2 (5 bases). CDR1 MNHEY and CDR2 SVGEGT come from the germline V gene. V lost 9 bases, J lost 5 bases, and 16 bases lay in between. The CDR3 totals 13 residues. The CDR3 is CARGPARGETQYF. The CDR3 DNA is TGTGCCAGAGGGCCGGCCCGCGGGGAGACCCAGTACTTC.

The chain combines TRBV12-3 or TRBV12-4 with TRBJ2-7; D gene unclear. V dropped 6 bases and J dropped 2 bases, with 11 bases sitting between them. This CDR3 spans 13 amino acids. The DNA for the CDR3 is TGTGCCAGCAGGCATAGCAGAACCTACGAGCAGTACTTC. Its translation: CASRHSRTYEQYF.

The CDR3 region is CASSQSSGRGEQFF. The CDR3 nucleotides read TGCGCCAGCAGCCAATCTAGCGGGAGGGGAGAGCAGTTCTTC. This chain links TRBV4-3 with TRBJ2-1, with 12 bases lining up with TRBD2. This CDR3 has 14 residues. Per the germline V gene, CDR1 is LGHNA and CDR2 is YSLEER. The ends lost 2 bases at V and 10 bases at J; junction bases unmatched: 3.

This rearrangement joins TRBV27 to TRBJ1-5; D is ambiguous. The CDR3 runs to 14 residues. CDR1 is MNHEY and CDR2 is SMNVEV in the germline V gene (reference sequence). V lost 6 bases to trimming and J lost 8 bases, with 17 bases between them. The CDR3 DNA is TGTGCCAGCAGCCCGAAACGCCCTTGGGAGCCCCAGCATTTT. It specifies CASSPKRPWEPQHF.

The V gene is TRBV29-1, the J gene TRBJ2-3; D ambiguous. Trimming cost V 6 bases and J 5 bases, with 21 bases left between them. The CDR3 is made up of 15 amino acids. The germline CDR1 and CDR2 sequences are SQVTM and ANQGSEA. CDR3 sequence (DNA): TGCAGCGTGTCTGGACCTTATCGTCTAGGAGATACGCAGTATTTT. This sequence encodes CSVSGPYRLGDTQYF.

The chain couples TRBV6-2 or TRBV6-3 to TRBJ2-7; 9 bases align to TRBD2. Germline assignment: CDR1 MNHEY and CDR2 SVGEGT. The length of the CDR3 is 16 residues. Trimming at V came to 7 bases and at J to 2 bases, leaving 12 bases not matched to a gene. CDR3 loop: CASTYDGSGSPYEQYF. CDR3 coding DNA: TGTGCCAGCACCTACGATGGTAGCGGGAGCCCCTACGAGCAGTACTTC.

The V call is TRBV6-2 or TRBV6-3, the J call TRBJ2-3, with TRBD2 matching 7 bases. This CDR3 has 16 amino acids. CDR1 and CDR2 from the germline V gene are MNHEY and SVGEGT. Losses at the gene ends were 0 bases for V and 4 bases for J; bases not matched to a gene: 7. The DNA for the CDR3 is TGTGCCAGCAGTTACTCGTCTGGGAGGGGTGCAGATACGCAGTATTTT. Translation gives CASSYSSGRGADTQYF.

The chain couples TRBV20-1 to TRBJ2-5; tentatively, D is TRBD2 (5 bases). This CDR3 comprises 14 residues. The germline V and J ends were trimmed by 5 bases and 7 bases, with 20 bases remaining between them. Germline V lookup: CDR1 DFQATT, CDR2 SNEGSKA (reference sequence). The CDR3 DNA reads as TGCAGTGCTCTCCGTCAGGACTCCCAAAGGACCCAGTACTTC. Protein sequence: CSALRQDSQRTQYF.

The chain couples TRBV7-9 to TRBJ2-1; D ambiguous. CDR1 SEHNR and CDR2 FQNEAQ come from the germline V gene (reference sequence). The CDR3 runs 15 residues. With 7 bases removed from V and 0 bases from J, the gap between germline ends came to 13 bases. This CDR3 reads CASTEWDSSYNEQFF. DNA for the CDR3: TGTGCCAGCACCGAATGGGATAGCTCCTACAATGAGCAGTTCTTC.

This chain links TRBV3-1 with TRBJ1-5; TRBD1 is a possible D gene (5 bases). V dropped 4 bases and J dropped 9 bases, with 13 bases sitting between them. The CDR3 contains 13 residues. Germline CDR1 is LGHDT and CDR2 is YNNKEL (reference sequence). In DNA, the CDR3 is TGTGCCAGCAGCCCGCCCGGGGGACTGCCCCAGCATTTT. This translates into CASSPPGGLPQHF.

The chain carries TRBV27 and TRBJ1-2, with D perhaps TRBD1 (6 bases). Germline lookup yields CDR1 MNHEY and CDR2 SMNVEV (reference sequence). The CDR3 has 14 amino acids. The V end lost 6 bases, the J end lost 6 bases, and 17 bases lay between the germline ends. The CDR3 DNA reads TGTGCCAGCAGCCCCGCAGACAGGATAGATGGCTACACCTTC. Amino acids: CASSPADRIDGYTF.

The rearrangement links TRBV4-1 to TRBJ2-1; possibly TRBD1 for D (6 bases). CDR1 and CDR2 from the germline V gene are MGHRA and YSYEKL. V was cut by 3 bases and J by 9 bases, with 24 bases left in between. The CDR3 has 17 residues. The CDR3 loop reads CASSHIPRQASQGEQFF. The CDR3 bases are TGCGCCAGCAGCCATATCCCTCGACAGGCGAGTCAGGGTGAGCAGTTCTTC.

The V gene is TRBV14, the J gene TRBJ2-7; 8 bases fit TRBD2. Germline values: CDR1 SGHDN, CDR2 FVKESK. Unmatched junction bases numbered 8, after V lost 4 bases and J lost 0 bases. The CDR3 runs to 16 residues. Here the CDR3 DNA reads TGTGCCAGCAGCCCACTACTGAGCGGGGGCTCCTACGAGCAGTACTTC. This codes for CASSPLLSGGSYEQYF.

The chain couples TRBV18 to TRBJ1-4; no clear D gene. Germline V gene sequence: CDR1 KGHSH, CDR2 LQKENI. CDR3 length: 13 amino acids. The germline V and J ends were trimmed by 6 bases and 0 bases, with 5 bases remaining between them. In nucleotides, the CDR3 is TGTGCCAGCTCGGGGTCAACTAATGAAAAACTGTTTTTT. As protein: CASSGSTNEKLFF.

The chain has TRBV7-2 and TRBJ2-2, with D possibly being TRBD2 (5 bases). V was trimmed by 0 bases and J by 0 bases, leaving 8 bases between them. CDR3 length: 16 amino acids. Germline CDR1 is SGHTA and CDR2 is FQGNSA. The CDR3 sequence: CASSLALAANTGELFF. CDR3 in DNA: TGTGCCAGCAGCTTAGCCCTAGCCGCGAACACCGGGGAGCTGTTTTTT.

The V call is TRBV28, the J call TRBJ2-7, with 11 bases identical to TRBD2. The CDR3 is 15 amino acids. Germline V gene data show CDR1 as MDHEN and CDR2 as SYDVKM. V shed 7 bases and J 5 bases; nucleotides not matched to a gene: 10. The CDR3 here is CASTLAGGGGHEQYF. The CDR3 bases are TGTGCCAGCACGCTAGCGGGAGGAGGGGGTCACGAGCAGTACTTC.

V gene TRBV29-1 combines with J gene TRBJ2-5; 7 bases fit TRBD1. The CDR3 sequence is 14 residues long. Germline V lookup: CDR1 SQVTM, CDR2 ANQGSEA. The ends lost 2 bases at V and 3 bases at J; junction bases unmatched: 6. CDR3 region: CSVETPDRKETQYF. CDR3 sequence (DNA): TGCAGCGTTGAAACACCGGACAGGAAAGAGACCCAGTACTTC.

The J gene is TRBJ1-4, the V gene TRBV12-3 or TRBV12-4; D uncertain. V shed 2 bases and J shed 6 bases, with 13 bases lying between them. The CDR3 contains 15 residues. CDR3 DNA sequence: TGTGCCAGCAGTTTAAAGAAGGATTCGTATGAAAAACTGTTTTTT. Residues: CASSLKKDSYEKLFF.